This TCR beta chain was documented in a study of cytomegalovirus exposure and HLA in healthy donors. Points from the study as a whole: Sequencing depth across donors, presence/absence analyses assumed, was roughly uniform. CMV serostatus alone was available as immune exposure information.

Worth noting for this clone: Its antigen is unknown.

The PCR employed 60 Vbeta primers together with 13 Jbeta primers. Produced via immunoSEQ multiplex PCR; TCRdb's table is partial and in-frame only. This sample carries around 76,000 clones, around 70% of them seen once, and the ten largest clones take more than 9.5%. Donors showed nominal health when sampled, although they likely had unrecorded immune exposures. Trimming removed 2 bases from V and 7 bases from J; junction bases left unmatched: 9. Per germline, CDR1 SGHRS and CDR2 YFSETQ. This CDR3 region has 15 residues. The sequence came from a woman between 45 and 65 years old in good health and CMV-seropositive. This chain uses TRBV5-1 with TRBJ1-5, with 7 bases matching TRBD1. Source material: PBMCs. The CDR3 here is CASSLNTGAGQPQHF. CDR3 nucleotide sequence: TGCGCCAGCAGCTTAAATACAGGGGCGGGACAGCCCCAGCATTTT.